This note documents a single T cell receptor (beta chain) sequence. TCRdb keeps only in-frame clones here, not all; method: immunoSEQ multiplex PCR. The sample lists under 60,000 clones, 94% seen once, with roughly 4% in the top ten. The data are from a study of control samples from healthy donors and cancer patients. Germline CDR1 is LGHNA and CDR2 is YSLEER. Trimming took 6 bases from V and 6 from J; bases not matched to a gene: 8. The CDR3 extends over 15 amino acids. The sequence was collected from a man in his thirties or forties in good health. The chain combines TRBV4-3 with TRBJ2-1; TRBD2 matches at 10 bases. Sequencing used blood. CDR3 region: CASSRTSGVPNEQFF. CDR3 DNA: TGCGCCAGCAGTCGTACTAGCGGGGTGCCCAATGAGCAGTTCTTC.